This T cell receptor beta chain comes out of a study of cytomegalovirus exposure and HLA in healthy donors. Per germline, CDR1 MNHEY and CDR2 SVGAGI. V dropped 0 bases and J dropped 5; count of bases not matched to a gene: 9. The CDR3 has 16 residues. A note on this clone: Its antigen is not known.

The primer mix had 60 Vbeta and 13 Jbeta primers. Sequencing used immunoSEQ multiplex PCR; TCRdb keeps in-frame clones, though not all of them. This repertoire includes 130,000 or so clones. Study findings and constraints: The study recorded fewer than 200 TCR beta chains that were cytomegalovirus-associated.

Sequenced material: PBMCs. This clonotype originated in a woman aged 55 to 70 in good health and CMV-seronegative. The gene calls are TRBV6-5 and TRBJ2-5, with TRBD1 identical over 7 bases. DNA of the CDR3: TGTGCCAGCAGTTACTCGATCAAAGGGGGCAAGGAGACCCAGTACTTC. Translating gives CASSYSIKGGKETQYF.